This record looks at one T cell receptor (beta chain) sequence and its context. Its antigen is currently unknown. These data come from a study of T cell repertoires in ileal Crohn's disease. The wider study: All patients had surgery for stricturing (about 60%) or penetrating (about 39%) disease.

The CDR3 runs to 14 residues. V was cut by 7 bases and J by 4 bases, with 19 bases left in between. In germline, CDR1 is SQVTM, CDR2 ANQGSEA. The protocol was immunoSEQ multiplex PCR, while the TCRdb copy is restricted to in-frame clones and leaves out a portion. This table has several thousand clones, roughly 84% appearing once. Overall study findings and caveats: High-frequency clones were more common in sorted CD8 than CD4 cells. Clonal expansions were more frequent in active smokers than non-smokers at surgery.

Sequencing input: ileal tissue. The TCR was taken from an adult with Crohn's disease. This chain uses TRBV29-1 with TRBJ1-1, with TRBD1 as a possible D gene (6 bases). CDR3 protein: CSGGFDIGGTEAFF. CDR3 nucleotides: TGCAGCGGCGGTTTTGATATAGGGGGCACTGAAGCTTTCTTT.